This T cell receptor (beta chain) was observed in a study of Graves' ophthalmopathy and Graves' hyperthyroidism. Broader study findings: Separation of ophthalmopathy from stable hyperthyroidism was achieved by a 13-signature model, at about 90% sensitivity and just over 80% specificity.

On this clonotype itself: The antigen remains undetermined. The junction and the germline gene differ at one end; a read error may be behind it.

The CDR3 covers 15 residues. The germline V gene encodes CDR1 SGHDT and CDR2 YYEEEE. Hyperthyroidism cases were recent diagnoses of under 2 months' duration in people aged 18 to 65. Excluded were patients with other autoimmune diseases, uncontrolled infections, pregnancy or lactation. Reliance was placed on clinical symptoms, serum thyroxine, TRAb, thyroid ultrasound and orbital computed tomography for diagnosis. RNA transcripts were the source from which TCR beta CDR3 regions were amplified. An opening RT-PCR round employed HTBI primers and preceded a second-round multiplex PCR. TCRdb re-called the multiplex PCR reads through MiXCR, storing one row per CDR3 protein. The data hold about 600,000 distinct CDR3 sequences, with approximately 35% observed a single time.

The rearrangement joins TRBV5-6 to TRBJ1-2, with 8 nucleotides matching TRBD1. Specimen: peripheral blood or thyroid tissue (not recorded which). The source is an adult man with Graves' hyperthyroidism. For the CDR3, the DNA is TGCGCCAGCAGCTGGACCGGGACAGGACTCTATGGCTACACCTTC. Amino acid sequence: CASSWTGTGLYGYTF.